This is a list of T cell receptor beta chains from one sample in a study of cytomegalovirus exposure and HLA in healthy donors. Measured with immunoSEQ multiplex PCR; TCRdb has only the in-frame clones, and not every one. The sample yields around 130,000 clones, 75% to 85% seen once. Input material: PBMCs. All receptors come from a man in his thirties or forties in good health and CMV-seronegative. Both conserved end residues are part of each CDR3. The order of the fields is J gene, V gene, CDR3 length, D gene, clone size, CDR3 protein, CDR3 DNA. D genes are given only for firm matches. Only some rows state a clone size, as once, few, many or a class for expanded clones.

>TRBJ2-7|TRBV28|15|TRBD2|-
CASSPPTSANYEQYF
TGTGCCAGCAGTCCTCCGACTAGCGCCAACTACGAGCAGTACTTC
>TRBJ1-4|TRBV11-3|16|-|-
CASSFQGYAANEKLFF
TGTGCCAGCAGTTTCCAGGGATATGCGGCTAATGAAAAACTGTTTTTT
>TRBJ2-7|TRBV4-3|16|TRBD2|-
CASSQVLAGGNYEQYF
TGCGCCAGCAGCCAAGTCCTAGCGGGAGGGAACTACGAGCAGTACTTC
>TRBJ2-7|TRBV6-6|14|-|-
CASSYGDSLYEQYF
TGTGCCAGCAGTTACGGCGACTCCCTCTACGAGCAGTACTTC
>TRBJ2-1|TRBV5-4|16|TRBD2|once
CASSLRSSGPGNEQFF
TGTGCCAGCAGCTTACGGTCTAGCGGCCCCGGCAATGAGCAGTTCTTC
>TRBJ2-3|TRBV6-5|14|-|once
CASSYVSAPDTQYF
TGTGCCAGCAGTTACGTAAGCGCCCCAGATACGCAGTATTTT
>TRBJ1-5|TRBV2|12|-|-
CASTDSNQPQNF
TGTGCCAGCACCGATAGCAATCAGCCCCAGAATTTT
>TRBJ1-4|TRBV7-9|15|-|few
CASSLRGRRSEKLFF
TGTGCCAGCAGCTTAAGGGGGAGACGGAGTGAAAAACTGTTTTTT
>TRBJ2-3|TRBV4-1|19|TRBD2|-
CASSQDPASGRFWADTQYF
TGCGCCAGCAGCCAAGATCCCGCTAGCGGGAGGTTTTGGGCAGATACGCAGTATTTT
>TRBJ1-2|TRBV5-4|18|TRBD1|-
CASSLLVGTATTNYGYTF
TGTGCCAGCAGTTTACTCGTCGGGACAGCTACAACTAACTATGGCTACACCTTC
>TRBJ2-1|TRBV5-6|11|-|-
CASSFGNEQFF
TGTGCCAGCAGCTTCGGTAATGAGCAGTTCTTC
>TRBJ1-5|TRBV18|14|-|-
CASSPTEQSQPQHF
TGTGCCAGCTCACCAACGGAACAGAGTCAGCCCCAGCATTTT
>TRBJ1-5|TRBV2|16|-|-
CASSELGAGSNQPQHF
TGTGCCAGCAGTGAACTGGGGGCCGGTAGCAATCAGCCCCAGCATTTT
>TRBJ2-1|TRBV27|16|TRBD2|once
CASSSGLAGGPNEQFF
TGTGCCAGCAGTTCGGGACTAGCGGGAGGGCCCAATGAGCAGTTCTTC
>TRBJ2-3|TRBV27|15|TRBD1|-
CASSSGTGNTDTQYF
TGTGCCAGCAGTTCCGGGACAGGGAATACAGATACGCAGTATTTT
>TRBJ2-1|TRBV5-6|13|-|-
CASSFGGGYEQFF
TGTGCCAGCAGCTTTGGGGGCGGGTATGAGCAGTTCTTC
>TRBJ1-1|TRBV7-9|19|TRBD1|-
CASSAGSRGVFLMHTEAFF
TGTGCCAGCAGCGCCGGGAGCAGGGGGGTCTTTTTAATGCACACTGAAGCTTTCTTT